The text below deals with one T cell receptor beta chain. The antigen is unknown. Naive CD8 cells lacked CD45RO, underwent positive selection for CCR7 and left out terminally differentiated effector memory CD45RA+ cells. Original analysis: ImmunoSEQ sequences covered only the junction and lacked quality scores; filtering therefore differed. Sequencing used immunoSEQ multiplex PCR; TCRdb keeps in-frame clones, though not all of them. D and trimming were read from the DNA, whereas the V and J calls and clone size are those reported in that table. The sample has 660,000 or so clones, 90% to 97% seen once; the top ten hold more than 0.085%. This CDR3 is built from 13 residues. Germline V gene sequence: CDR1 MGHRA, CDR2 YSYEKL. V lost 3 bases and J 6 bases, leaving 10 bases between the germline ends. The sample comes from a study of shared clonotypes between healthy human individuals. Study-level results: Even with large depth, rarefaction showed that sorted-subset sequencing was incomplete.

Sequencing used naive CD8+ T cells sorted from blood. The sequence came from a young woman in good health. V usage is TRBV4-1 and J usage is TRBJ2-3; D is unclear. CDR3 sequence (DNA): TGCGCCAGCAGCCAGACCCCCGAGGATACGCAGTATTTT. Its protein product is CASSQTPEDTQYF.